A single sample gave rise to the 21 T cell receptor beta chains below, sequenced in a study of human T cells and chemical hapten exposure (dated by TCRdb to the early 2020s). The sample's time point label, decoded: patch test 2, 6 weeks after DPC sensitization. The sample's treatment or condition label, decoded: therapeutic diphenylcyclopropenone sensitization with weekly scalp DPC. Receptor amplification or capture employed RACE. The sample was run on a NextSeq 500. TCRdb trimmed public reads at Q25 via fastp, called clones via MiXCR and kept in-frame beta chains. Rows merge per CDR3 protein into single entries with the most common DNA and genes. This sample gives a few hundred thousand distinct CDR3 sequences in total; just under 6.5% of them show up just once. Together, the top ten hold about 6% of the sample. The sample in question was whole blood, obtained in connection with sensitization to the hapten diphenylcyclopropenone (DPC). The receptors originated from a woman between 18 and 30 years old with alopecia areata. Some clones in this sample may be carry-over from other donors' samples.

This clonotype was recorded many times. The genes are TRBV5-6 and TRBJ2-3; D gene unclear. V was clipped by 4 bases and J by 0 bases, with 12 bases between them. Germline V gives CDR1 SGHDT, CDR2 YYEEEE. The CDR3 extends over 15 amino acids. The CDR3 DNA reads as TGTGCCAGCAGCCTTGTGACCCTGAGCACAGATACGCAGTATTTT. Its translation: CASSLVTLSTDTQYF. The variable domain in full, completed from reference TRBV5-6 and TRBJ2-3, reads DAGVTQSPTHLIKTRGQQVTLRCSPKSGHDTVSWYQQALGQGPQFIFQYYEEEERQRGNFPDRFSGHQFPNYSSELNVNALLLGDSALYLCASSLVTLSTDTQYFGPGTRLTVL.

This chain links TRBV27 with TRBJ1-6, with TRBD1 as a possible D gene (5 bases). The V gene lost 6 bases and the J gene lost 0 bases, with 15 bases spanning the gap. Germline assignment: CDR1 MNHEY and CDR2 SMNVEV (reference sequence). This CDR3 is 17 amino acids long. Here the CDR3 reads CASRRGLPDSYNSPLHF. CDR3 sequence (DNA): TGTGCCAGCAGACGGGGCCTACCCGACTCCTATAATTCACCCCTCCACTTT.

This clonotype was counted ten times or more. This chain uses TRBV9 with TRBJ2-7; D assignment may be TRBD1 or TRBD2 (5 bases each). V was pared by 0 bases and J by 1 base, with 14 bases between. The germline gives CDR1 SGDLS, CDR2 YYNGEE. The CDR3 is 16 residues long. CDR3: CASSVEGRDPSYEQYF. The CDR3, as DNA: TGTGCCAGCAGCGTAGAAGGCAGGGACCCTTCCTACGAGCAGTACTTC.

This clonotype was detected ten times or more. The genes are TRBV27 and TRBJ1-1; the match to TRBD1 covers 8 bases. Germline loops: CDR1 MNHEY, CDR2 SMNVEV (reference sequence). With V trimmed by 5 bases and J by 3 bases, 5 bases remained unmatched. The CDR3 covers 14 residues. CDR3 region: CASSTRTGHTEAFF. Written as DNA, the CDR3 is TGTGCCAGCAGTACCCGGACAGGGCACACTGAAGCTTTCTTT.

At least ten counts were recorded for this clonotype. The V call is TRBV7-9, the J call TRBJ1-3; D not resolved. Germline CDR1 is SEHNR and CDR2 is FQNEAQ (reference sequence). CDR3 length equals 17 residues. V lost 6 bases to trimming and J lost 0 bases, with 18 bases between them. CDR3 residues: CASRLMGGSRSGNTIYF. In DNA form, the CDR3 reads TGTGCCAGCAGATTGATGGGCGGATCGCGCTCTGGAAACACCATATATTTT.

The chain recombines TRBV5-1 with TRBJ2-1; D possibly corresponds to TRBD1 (6 bases). The CDR3 extends over 15 amino acids. Germline CDR1 is SGHRS and CDR2 is YFSETQ. The germline V and J ends were trimmed by 0 bases and 5 bases, with 12 bases remaining between them. As DNA, the CDR3 is TGCGCCAGCAGCTTGGCCCAGGGGTTAGACAATGAGCAGTTCTTC. Protein: CASSLAQGLDNEQFF.

The table lists this clonotype with many counts. J is TRBJ1-2 and V is TRBV5-5, with 8 positions matching TRBD1. Trimming took 4 bases from V and 3 from J; bases not matched to a gene: 8. This CDR3 comprises 15 residues. The germline gives CDR1 SGHKS, CDR2 YYEKEE (reference sequence). The CDR3 region is CASSPQGALYYGYTF. The CDR3 DNA reads TGTGCCAGCAGCCCCCAGGGGGCCCTTTACTATGGCTACACCTTC.

This clonotype was counted ten times or more. The chain joins TRBV2 to TRBJ1-6; D is undetermined. CDR3 size: 13 residues. V was shortened by 7 bases and J by 10 bases, with 14 bases between the two germline ends. The germline gives CDR1 SNHLY, CDR2 FYNNEI. Here the CDR3 DNA reads TGTGCCAGCACCGCCGTAGAAAACTCACCCCTCCACTTT. This encodes CASTAVENSPLHF.

This clonotype was detected a few times. The chain uses TRBV20-1 and TRBJ1-4; D possibly corresponds to TRBD1 (6 bases). Per germline, CDR1 DFQATT and CDR2 SNEGSKA (reference sequence). CDR3 size: 16 residues. V was pared by 5 bases and J by 0 bases, with 16 bases between. CDR3 nucleotides: TGCAGTGCTTACAGGGCTGTAGCTGCAACTAATGAAAAACTGTTTTTT. Amino acid sequence: CSAYRAVAATNEKLFF.

In this sample, this clonotype turned up many times. The CDR3 DNA sequence: TGTGCCAGTAGTGCCCCAACAGATACGCAGTATTTT. The encoded protein is CASSAPTDTQYF. V usage is TRBV19 and J usage is TRBJ2-3; the D is unclear. Trimming took 5 bases from V and 3 from J, leaving 6 bases between them. Germline V gene lookup returns CDR1 LNHDA and CDR2 SQIVND (reference sequence). The CDR3 extends over 12 amino acids.

This clonotype occurred a few times. This chain joins TRBV6-4 and TRBJ2-1, with 10 bases that match TRBD2. The length of the CDR3 is 14 residues. CDR1 is MRHNA, CDR2 SNTAGT, per germline. Trimming at V came to 3 bases and at J to 10 bases, leaving 6 bases not matched to a gene. Here the CDR3 DNA reads TGTGCCAGCAGTGAAAGCGGGGGGGCAAGGGAGCAGTTCTTC. Translating gives CASSESGGAREQFF.

This clonotype was seen repeatedly, ten times or more. This chain's CDR3 is CASRVMSNSPLHF. The CDR3 coding sequence is TGTGCCAGCCGGGTGATGTCTAATTCACCCCTCCACTTT. The chain combines TRBV18 with TRBJ1-6; D not resolved. The ends were cut back, 8 bases at V and 6 bases at J, with 11 bases in the middle. Germline CDR1 and CDR2: KGHSH and LQKENI. CDR3 size: 13 residues.

This clonotype was found a few times. The rearrangement joins TRBV7-2 to TRBJ2-1; possibly TRBD1 or TRBD2 for D (5 bases each). Trimming shortened V by 5 bases and J by 9 bases, and 14 bases separated the two germline ends. This CDR3 contains 13 residues. Germline V gene sequence: CDR1 SGHTA, CDR2 FQGNSA. CDR3 DNA: TGTGCCAGCAGCCGTAGAGGGGTCGGTGAGCAGTTCTTC. This codes for CASSRRGVGEQFF.

In its sample, this clonotype was seen many times. The gene calls are TRBV6-6 and TRBJ2-1; 13 bases match TRBD2. The CDR3 covers 14 residues. V lost 6 bases to trimming and J lost 12 bases; unmatched junction nucleotides: 8. CDR1 and CDR2 (germline): MNHNY, SVGAGI (reference sequence). The CDR3 here is CASSVGTSGDRQFF. The CDR3 coding sequence is TGTGCCAGCAGCGTGGGGACTAGCGGGGATCGGCAGTTCTTC.

This clonotype was seen only a few times. The gene calls are TRBV5-1 and TRBJ2-2; 11 bases are shared with TRBD2. CDR3 length equals 17 residues. The V segment lost 2 bases and the J segment 1 base; nucleotides outside the gene matches: 4. Germline V lookup: CDR1 SGHRS, CDR2 YFSETQ. The CDR3, as DNA: TGCGCCAGCAGCTTCAGACTAGCGGGGCAGAACACCGGGGAGCTGTTTTTT. Its translation: CASSFRLAGQNTGELFF. Full variable domain (rest looked up from reference TRBV5-1 and TRBJ2-2): KAGVTQTPRYLIKTRGQQVTLSCSPISGHRSVSWYQQTPGQGLQFLFEYFSETQRNKGNFPGRFSGRQFSNSRSEMNVSTLELGDSALYLCASSFRLAGQNTGELFFGEGSRLTVL.

This clonotype was recorded a few times. This rearrangement joins TRBV20-1 to TRBJ2-1; the match to TRBD2 covers 7 bases. Trimming removed 0 bases from V and 0 bases from J; junction bases left unmatched: 5. The CDR3 consists of 16 residues. Germline-derived CDR1 and CDR2 are DFQATT and SNEGSKA (reference sequence). For the CDR3, the DNA is TGCAGTGCTAGAGATCGGCGGGAGAGCTCCTACAATGAGCAGTTCTTC. Residues: CSARDRRESSYNEQFF.

This clonotype turned up a few times. This rearrangement joins TRBV12-3 or TRBV12-4 to TRBJ2-7; D possibly uses TRBD1 or TRBD2 (6 bases each). The V end lost 7 bases, the J end lost 2 bases, and 18 bases lay between the germline ends. The CDR3 is 15 residues long. CDR3 nucleotides: TGTGCCAGCAACAAAGTCGGGGGCGCCACCTACGAGCAGTACTTC. It is translated as CASNKVGGATYEQYF.

This clonotype was seen a handful of times. V gene TRBV27 combines with J gene TRBJ2-2, with D unclear. The germline V gene encodes CDR1 MNHEY and CDR2 SMNVEV (reference sequence). V dropped 0 bases and J dropped 0 bases, with 2 bases sitting between them. The CDR3 runs 14 residues. The CDR3 DNA reads as TGTGCCAGCAGTTTATCGGCGAACACCGGGGAGCTGTTTTTT. Its translation: CASSLSANTGELFF.

This clonotype appeared many times. The chain carries TRBV12-3 or TRBV12-4 and TRBJ1-5; D is possibly TRBD1 (5 bases). The CDR3 consists of 16 residues. V lost 0 bases, J lost 6 bases, and 15 bases lay in between. CDR3 loop: CASSLASQGGVQPQHF. As DNA, the CDR3 is TGTGCCAGCAGTTTAGCGTCGCAGGGAGGGGTTCAGCCCCAGCATTTT.

The sample holds many counts of this clonotype. J is TRBJ1-2 and V is TRBV18, with TRBD1 as a possible D gene (6 bases). Trimming shortened V by 2 bases and J by 13 bases, and 17 bases separated the two germline ends. The CDR3 contains 13 residues. Germline values: CDR1 KGHSH, CDR2 LQKENI. CDR3: CASSPDRGRFATF. CDR3 coding DNA: TGTGCCAGCTCACCAGACCGGGGGCGTTTCGCCACCTTC.

The chain combines TRBV6-6 with TRBJ2-5; 9 bases agree with TRBD2. Unmatched junction bases numbered 11, after V lost 2 bases and J lost 1 base. The germline V gene encodes CDR1 MNHNY and CDR2 SVGAGI (reference sequence). The CDR3 covers 18 residues. The CDR3 DNA follows: TGTGCCAGCAGTTACGGGCTAGCGGGGATAAACCTCCAAGAGACCCAGTACTTC. Encoded protein: CASSYGLAGINLQETQYF.